A single sample gave rise to the 26 T cell receptor beta chains below, sequenced in a study of early T cells in non-severe SARS-CoV-2 infection. One entry per CDR3 protein, called by TCRdb with MiXCR from the 5' RACE reads. In the table there are tens of thousands of distinct CDR3 sequences, approximately 13% of which are singletons. Sequencing was performed on whole blood. These receptors originate from an adult who was a healthcare worker with PCR-confirmed SARS-CoV-2 infection or an uninfected control (not recorded which).

The chain links TRBV5-5 to TRBJ2-3, with 8 bases matching TRBD2. The CDR3 totals 14 residues. From germline, CDR1 is SGHKS and CDR2 YYEKEE (reference sequence). With V trimmed by 0 bases and J by 5 bases, 2 bases remained unmatched. In nucleotides, the CDR3 is TGTGCCAGCAGCTTGGCAGCGGGAGTAGATACGCAGTATTTT. Amino acids: CASSLAAGVDTQYF.

In its sample, this clonotype was seen a few times. This sequence joins TRBV24-1 and TRBJ1-5; TRBD1 aligns across 11 bases. This CDR3 has 16 amino acids. The germline V gene has CDR1 KGHDR and CDR2 SFDVKD. Trimming at V came to 4 bases and at J to 6 bases, leaving 7 bases not matched to a gene. CDR3 sequence reads: CATSDPGQGAGQPQHF. Here the CDR3 DNA reads TGTGCCACCAGTGACCCTGGACAGGGGGCGGGTCAGCCCCAGCATTTT.

This sequence joins TRBV9 and TRBJ2-1; TRBD2 is a possible D gene (6 bases). The CDR3 has 15 amino acids. V lost 1 base and J 2 bases, leaving 10 bases between the germline ends. The germline gives CDR1 SGDLS, CDR2 YYNGEE. The CDR3 DNA follows: TGTGCCAGCAGCGTAAGGGAGGATCCCTACAATGAGCAGTTCTTC. It encodes CASSVREDPYNEQFF.

This rearrangement joins TRBV20-1 to TRBJ2-3; the D is unclear. The V gene lost 3 bases and the J gene lost 1 base, with 8 bases spanning the gap. The CDR3 spans 13 residues. Germline V CDR1 and CDR2: DFQATT, SNEGSKA (reference sequence). The CDR3 loop is CSASLDGTDTQYF. CDR3 nucleotide sequence: TGCAGTGCTAGCCTGGATGGCACAGATACGCAGTATTTT.

The chain joins TRBV11-2 to TRBJ1-2; the D gene is possibly TRBD1 (5 bases). V shed 5 bases and J shed 4 bases, with 11 bases lying between them. CDR1 and CDR2 from the germline V gene are SGHAT and FQNNGV. The CDR3 spans 13 residues. The CDR3 sequence: CASSGGVGYGYTF. The CDR3, as DNA: TGTGCCAGCAGCGGAGGGGTGGGCTATGGCTACACCTTC.

This clonotype has more than one count but fewer than ten. The chain combines TRBV19 with TRBJ2-7, with D possibly matching TRBD2 (6 bases). CDR1 and CDR2 from the germline V gene are LNHDA and SQIVND (reference sequence). This CDR3 comprises 13 residues. V was cut by 7 bases and J by 1 base, with 11 bases left in between. CDR3 sequence reads: CASTPGESYEQYF. In DNA form, the CDR3 reads TGTGCCAGTACCCCGGGAGAATCCTACGAGCAGTACTTC.

The rearrangement uses TRBV2 and TRBJ1-2; tentatively, D is TRBD1 (5 bases). CDR3 length: 15 residues. V dropped 1 base and J dropped 3 bases, with 12 bases sitting between them. The germline V gene encodes CDR1 SNHLY and CDR2 FYNNEI. The CDR3 loop is CASSEGQGPYYGYTF. The CDR3 DNA is TGTGCCAGCAGTGAAGGGCAGGGTCCCTACTATGGCTACACCTTC.

This clonotype was recorded at least ten times. The V call is TRBV27, the J call TRBJ2-1, with 7 bases aligning to TRBD2. V trimming: 7 bases; J trimming: 2 bases; junction bases outside the gene matches: 8. CDR1 is MNHEY, CDR2 SMNVEV, per germline (reference sequence). The CDR3 covers 15 residues. The CDR3 spells CASTLAGAAYNEQFF. The DNA of the CDR3 is TGTGCCAGCACCCTTGCGGGAGCTGCCTACAATGAGCAGTTCTTC.

This chain links TRBV18 with TRBJ1-2; a weak D match, TRBD1 (5 bases). CDR1 is KGHSH and CDR2 is LQKENI in the germline V gene. The CDR3 length is 16 residues. Trimming took 3 bases from V and 2 from J, leaving 16 bases between them. CDR3: CASSPSGKGANYGYTF. In nucleotides, the CDR3 is TGTGCCAGCTCACCCTCTGGAAAAGGGGCCAACTATGGCTACACCTTC.

The V gene is TRBV28, the J gene TRBJ1-2, with D possibly matching TRBD1 (5 bases). This CDR3 spans 11 amino acids. Germline V gives CDR1 MDHEN, CDR2 SYDVKM. V lost 6 bases, J lost 9 bases, and 11 bases lay in between. CDR3: CASSRARSYTF. The CDR3, as DNA: TGTGCCAGCAGCAGGGCGCGTAGCTACACCTTC.

This clonotype came up many times. The chain uses TRBV20-1 and TRBJ2-7, with D perhaps matching TRBD2 (6 bases). The CDR3 is 13 amino acids. In germline, CDR1 is DFQATT, CDR2 SNEGSKA (reference sequence). V lost 1 base and J 2 bases, leaving 9 bases between the germline ends. CDR3 sequence reads: CSARGDWAYEQYF. DNA of the CDR3: TGCAGTGCTAGAGGGGACTGGGCCTACGAGCAGTACTTC.

A few counts support this clonotype. The rearrangement joins TRBV14 to TRBJ2-3; 13 positions match TRBD2. Germline CDR1 reads SGHDN; CDR2 reads FVKESK. The CDR3 extends over 17 amino acids. Trimming removed 4 bases from V and 7 bases from J; junction bases left unmatched: 11. CDR3 region: CASSPALLAGGPHTQYF. In nucleotides, the CDR3 is TGTGCCAGCAGCCCAGCCTTACTAGCGGGAGGGCCCCATACGCAGTATTTT.

The gene calls are TRBV7-2 and TRBJ2-7; D may correspond to TRBD1 or TRBD2 (5 bases each). Germline lookup yields CDR1 SGHTA and CDR2 FQGNSA. V shed 2 bases and J shed 2 bases, with 7 bases lying between them. The length of the CDR3 is 13 residues. The CDR3 protein is CASSLRDPYEQYF. The CDR3 region has the DNA TGTGCCAGCAGCTTACGGGACCCCTACGAGCAGTACTTC.

This clonotype has just a few counts. The chain recombines TRBV28 with TRBJ2-3; 12 nucleotides agree with TRBD2. Germline CDR1 MDHEN, CDR2 SYDVKM. The CDR3 spans 17 residues. With 3 bases clipped from V and 5 bases from J, the junction kept 9 bases outside the gene matches. CDR3 loop: CASSFPTSGSIGDTQYF. The CDR3 bases are TGTGCCAGCAGTTTTCCGACTAGCGGGAGTATTGGAGATACGCAGTATTTT.

This clonotype was seen ten or more times. The gene calls are TRBV2 and TRBJ1-3, with D maybe TRBD1 (6 bases). CDR1 and CDR2 from the germline V gene are SNHLY and FYNNEI. The CDR3 is made up of 16 amino acids. V lost 3 bases to trimming and J lost 0 bases, with 12 bases between them. The CDR3 DNA follows: TGTGCCAGCAGTGAGACAGGAACCCACTCTGGAAACACCATATATTTT. Its protein product is CASSETGTHSGNTIYF.

This clonotype has ten or more counts. The chain links TRBV28 to TRBJ1-2; unclear D gene. The CDR3 has 13 amino acids. V was clipped by 5 bases and J by 0 bases, with 7 bases between them. Germline V lookup: CDR1 MDHEN, CDR2 SYDVKM. The CDR3 region is CASSPLPNYGYTF. CDR3 DNA: TGTGCCAGCAGTCCCCTTCCTAACTATGGCTACACCTTC.

The V gene is TRBV7-3, the J gene TRBJ2-3, with D maybe TRBD2 (5 bases). From germline, CDR1 is SGHTA and CDR2 FQGTGA. Trimming took 3 bases from V and 6 from J, leaving 10 bases between them. The CDR3 extends over 13 amino acids. The CDR3 DNA reads as TGTGCCAGCAGCTTGAGCGGAACGGATACGCAGTATTTT. Translating it yields CASSLSGTDTQYF.

The rearrangement joins TRBV28 to TRBJ2-7; D assignment may be TRBD1 or TRBD2 (5 bases each). From germline, CDR1 is MDHEN and CDR2 SYDVKM. Trimming took off 4 bases at V and 0 bases at J, with 10 bases between the two ends. The CDR3 spans 14 residues. CDR3 DNA sequence: TGTGCCAGCAGTTCCCGGGACCACTCCTACGAGCAGTACTTC. Its protein is CASSSRDHSYEQYF. The whole variable domain, filled in from reference TRBV28 and TRBJ2-7, reads DVKVTQSSRYLVKRTGEKVFLECVQDMDHENMFWYRQDPGLGLRLIYFSYDVKMKEKGDIPEGYSVSREKKERFSLILESASTNQTSMYLCASSSRDHSYEQYFGPGTRLTVT.

The gene calls are TRBV11-2 and TRBJ1-5, with 7 bases that match TRBD1. Per germline, CDR1 SGHAT and CDR2 FQNNGV. The CDR3 has 13 amino acids. V shed 5 bases, J shed 6 bases, and the junction held 4 bases outside the gene matches. The CDR3 sequence is CASSLDRAQPQHF. CDR3 DNA: TGTGCCAGCAGCCTTGACAGGGCTCAGCCCCAGCATTTT.

This clonotype has only a few counts. The chain recombines TRBV12-3 or TRBV12-4 with TRBJ1-4, with D unresolved. This CDR3 comprises 15 residues. V was pared by 3 bases and J by 5 bases, with 13 bases between. CDR3 sequence: CASSLRVGGNEKLFF. As DNA, the CDR3 is TGTGCCAGCAGTTTGAGGGTCGGAGGAAATGAAAAACTGTTTTTT.

Many counts were recorded for this clonotype. V usage is TRBV28 and J usage is TRBJ2-7, with TRBD1 as a possible D gene (5 bases). The CDR3 has 13 residues. With 7 bases removed from V and 3 bases from J, the gap between germline ends came to 13 bases. Germline CDR1 is MDHEN and CDR2 is SYDVKM. The CDR3 DNA follows: TGTGCCAGCAACTTGCAGGGCGGCTACGAGCAGTACTTC. Residues: CASNLQGGYEQYF.

This clonotype turned up a few times. The CDR3 nucleotides read TGTGCCAGCAGCTTAATTAGGCGGGATGAAGCTTTCTTT. Residues: CASSLIRRDEAFF. The J gene is TRBJ1-1, the V gene TRBV7-8; D unresolved. The V end was cut by 2 bases, the J end by 7 bases, with 11 bases between. This CDR3 has 13 amino acids. The germline gives CDR1 SGHVS, CDR2 FQNEAQ.

This clonotype was observed at least ten times. The V and J genes are TRBV28 and TRBJ1-1; D gene ambiguous. Germline assignment: CDR1 MDHEN and CDR2 SYDVKM. Trimming took 10 bases from V and 0 from J, leaving 12 bases between them. CDR3 length: 13 amino acids. This CDR3 reads CAITTLMNTEAFF. The CDR3, as DNA: TGTGCCATCACGACACTGATGAACACTGAAGCTTTCTTT.

V and J are TRBV20-1 and TRBJ1-6; no reliable D call. V was cut by 0 bases and J by 7 bases, with 7 bases left in between. The CDR3 sequence is 13 residues long. CDR1 is DFQATT and CDR2 is SNEGSKA in the germline V gene (reference sequence). The CDR3 loop is CSARDGRNSPLHF. Here the CDR3 DNA reads TGCAGTGCTAGAGATGGGAGGAATTCACCCCTCCACTTT.

The V call is TRBV7-9, the J call TRBJ2-7; 13 nucleotides agree with TRBD2. The CDR3 runs to 15 residues. J gave up 6 bases and V 6 bases, and 8 bases lay outside the gene matches. The germline V gene has CDR1 SEHNR and CDR2 FQNEAQ (reference sequence). This chain's CDR3 is CASRPQGLAGSEQYF. CDR3 DNA: TGTGCCAGCAGGCCCCAGGGACTAGCGGGATCCGAGCAGTACTTC. The entire variable domain, with the rest obtained from reference TRBV7-9 and TRBJ2-7, is as follows: DTGVSQNPRHKITKRGQNVTFRCDPISEHNRLYWYRQTLGQGPEFLTYFQNEAQLEKSRLLSDRFSAERPKGSFSTLEIQRTEQGDSAMYLCASRPQGLAGSEQYFGPGTRLTVT.

This clonotype was counted a single time. The chain has TRBV5-1 and TRBJ2-7; TRBD2 matches 12 bases. J lost 6 bases, V lost 0 bases, and 4 bases had no gene match. Per the germline V gene, CDR1 is SGHRS and CDR2 is YFSETQ. CDR3 length: 15 amino acids. The CDR3 coding sequence is TGCGCCAGCAGCTTGGCGCTAGCGGGAGGGCGCGAGCAGTACTTC. It codes for CASSLALAGGREQYF.